This T cell receptor (beta chain) was sequenced for a study of spatial heterogeneity in lung cancer. Study overall: Averaged across combinations, each unique TCR and UMI pairing appeared more than ten times in raw reads, which were uncorrected.

The table lists this clonotype with many counts. Its antigen is not known. TCRdb used MiXCR to reprocess the 5' RACE reads, holding one entry per CDR3 protein. In the table there are tens of thousands of distinct CDR3 sequences, roughly 4.2% of which are singletons. Specified time point: sample taken at primary tumor resection. The input material, whole RNA from tumor, nontumor lung or frozen PBMC, was sequenced unsorted. The CDR3 has 18 amino acids. V was shortened by 1 base and J by 0 bases, with 18 bases between the two germline ends. Germline V gives CDR1 LNHNV, CDR2 YYDKDF (reference sequence). Study-wide results and limits: Ubiquitous, expanded tumor-derived TCRs were more frequently observed in blood at resection than at follow-up.

J is TRBJ1-1 and V is TRBV15; TRBD1 might be the D (6 bases). Sequenced here: PBMCs, sampled at surgery. This receptor was identified in a male donor with early-stage non-small cell lung cancer. CDR3 DNA sequence: TGTGCCACCAGCAGAGTGGGCAGGAAGGGGGTAATGAACACTGAAGCTTTCTTT. Translation: CATSRVGRKGVMNTEAFF.